This T cell receptor beta chain was profiled in a study of cytomegalovirus exposure and HLA in healthy donors. Study outcomes and limitations: Specific recognition of CMV antigens was confirmed in vitro for a few chains (all CMV-associated).

Turning to this clone: The antigen remains undetermined.

V gave up 0 bases and J gave up 11 bases; unmatched junction bases: 7. Germline loops: CDR1 SGHRS, CDR2 YFSETQ. The CDR3 extends over 15 amino acids. The protocol was immunoSEQ multiplex PCR, while the TCRdb copy is restricted to in-frame clones and leaves out a portion. The repertoire holds some 170,000 clones, with approximately 89% as singletons. Sequences were obtained from PBMCs. This sequence originates from a man younger than 35 in good health and CMV-seropositive. The V call is TRBV5-1, the J call TRBJ1-5, with 11 bases fitting TRBD1. CDR3 in amino acids: CASSLEGTGGSAQHF. CDR3 DNA sequence: TGCGCCAGCAGCTTGGAAGGGACAGGGGGGTCGGCCCAGCATTTT.